These T cell receptor beta chains were read from a single sample in a study of OX40 agonist ivuxolimab in advanced cancers. This table comes from immunoSEQ multiplex PCR, and its TCRdb copy is limited to in-frame clones, with some not included. The repertoire has almost 50,000 clones, under 90% of them found once; the top ten carry 5.5% to 7%. This specimen was CD4+ or CD8+ T cells sorted from blood, taken in a trial of the OX40 agonist ivuxolimab. The receptors were gathered from an adult with an advanced solid tumor such as melanoma, head and neck, liver or kidney cancer. Both conserved end residues are part of each CDR3. The D gene is left open where the match is weak.

>-|TRBV9
CASSVDGETYNEQFF
>-|TRBV11-2
CASSLGWSGELFF
>TRBD2|TRBV5-6
CASSLPGLAEETQYF
>-|TRBV5-4
CASSSETEAFF
>-|TRBV19
CASSIGDTFTDTQYF
>-|TRBV25-1
CASSDRGSGTEAFF
>TRBD2|TRBV9
CASSAGGESYEQYF
>-|TRBV30
CAWISGRRETQYF
>TRBD1|TRBV11-3
CASSETPDRAETQYF
>-|TRBV28
CASRPITLRTDRYSNQPQHF
>-|TRBV4-3
CASSQEWGTYEQYF
>-|TRBV18
CASSPREGGYEQYF
>-|TRBV19
CASSIKEQEGTTQYF
>-|TRBV27
CASSLLGGIGSQHF
>TRBD1|TRBV6-5
CASSYGTENSPLHF
>-|TRBV28
CASSLWGLNSNQPQHF
>-|TRBV28
CASSLAGQEKLFF
>-|TRBV2
CASRKVENTEAFF
>TRBD1|TRBV13
CASSPGQGLQETQYF
>TRBD1|TRBV2
CASSSTGVFTEAFF
>-|TRBV9
CASSPGALNTEAFF
>TRBD1|TRBV7-9
CASSGTGASYNEQFF
>TRBD1|TRBV28
CASRQPGQGFQPQHF
>TRBD2|TRBV19
CASSVIAGGSYNEQFF
>-|TRBV27
CASSLLDGNQPQHF
>TRBD1|TRBV2
CASILTTGGAEKLFF
>TRBD1|TRBV28
CASSSGTGFYEQYF
>TRBD1|TRBV6-5
CASSPGQGTYEQYF
>-|TRBV4-1
CASSQVEGPEEQFF
>-|TRBV27
CASSEGLPYEQYF
>-|TRBV5-1
CASSLGSGNQPQHF
>TRBD2|TRBV19
CASSIDSETSGYNEQFF
>TRBD2|TRBV9
CASSVPSGGVHTGELFF
>-|TRBV7-9
CASSFGTGELFF
>TRBD2|TRBV13
CASSPSETSGQETQYF
>-|TRBV5-4
CASSGADTDTQYF
>-|TRBV7-9
CASSHSTGPPEAFF
>-|TRBV7-8
CASSLDGGRNYGHTF
>TRBD2|TRBV28
CASSSDILAGGHNEQFF
>-|TRBV2
CASSVRDVETQYF
>-|TRBV7-6
CASSLTVELGANVLTF
>-|TRBV7-9
CASSSDENSGLRFYNEQFF
>-|TRBV9
CASSVGGTPRNEQFF
>TRBD2|TRBV29-1
CSALAGASYEQYF
>TRBD2|TRBV30
CAWSGRWTSGLEVEEAQYF
>TRBD1|TRBV4-3
CASSQDLGQGSGNTIYF
>-|TRBV6-6
CASSLDRHNEQFF
>TRBD2|TRBV2
CASTLLAGDYNEQFF
>-|TRBV7-2
CASSPSLGRLNTEAFF
>TRBD1|TRBV4-2
CASSQIRTGGLNGYTF
>-|TRBV10-1
CASSESRGLGETQYF
>-|TRBV28
CASSLFPVNYEQYF
>TRBD2|TRBV7-6
CASSLAPSGRGDEQFF
>TRBD1|TRBV7-6
CASSSGQGVVTEAFF
>TRBD1|TRBV4-3
CASSQDGDRRIYNEQFF
>-|TRBV27
CASSLLPSDVYNEQFF
>-|TRBV5-6
CASSFGSGETQYF